Listed here is a single TCR beta chain. This sample is part of a study of shared clonotypes between healthy human individuals. Here immunoSEQ multiplex PCR was the method, and the copy in TCRdb shows in-frame clones only, minus some. The sample holds approximately 2.5 million clones, 80% to 95% seen once. The sample taken for sequencing was naive CD4+ T cells from PBMCs. This sample's subset: CD45RA+ positively selected. The receptor comes from a man aged 18 to 29 in good health. Some clones in this sample may be carry-over from other donors' samples.

CDR3 region: CATSDVISSGANVLTF. CDR3 DNA sequence: TGTGCCACCAGCGATGTAATAAGTTCTGGGGCCAACGTCCTGACTTTC. The genes are TRBV10-3 and TRBJ2-6, with D unresolved. CDR1 and CDR2 (germline): ENHRY, SYGVKD. The germline V and J ends were trimmed by 10 bases and 1 base, with 17 bases remaining between them. CDR3 length: 16 residues.